This TCR beta chain was documented in a study of early T cells in non-severe SARS-CoV-2 infection (dated by TCRdb to about 2021). Background on the whole study: Because TCR sequencing relied on bulk RNA taken from unsorted whole blood, pairing of alpha and beta chains was not possible.

Receptor libraries were prepared by 5' RACE. Instrument on record: NextSeq 500. In the TCR library protocol, unique molecular identifiers were attached to individual cDNA molecules to correct for PCR bias and sequencing error. Both TCR alpha and beta chains were sequenced, and tight co-correlation was observed between alpha and beta sequence abundances in each sample. The original methods were these. Decombinator V4 was used to annotate TCR sequences for V gene, J gene and CDR3. Expanded TCRs were defined as changing significantly between any two time points under a Poisson model with p below 0.0001. TCR abundances were normalised to the total number of TCRs sequenced in each sample and reported as counts per million. TRAV1-2 paired with TRAJ12, TRAJ20 or TRAJ33 defined MAIT TCRs, while TRAV10 paired with TRAJ18 defined iNKT TCRs. A search of VDJdb, accessed on 1 November 2021, was run for TCRs annotated to CMV, EBV and SARS-CoV-2, with TCRs annotated for multiple antigens excluded. TCRdb applied fastp at Q25 and MiXCR to the public reads, then kept only in-frame beta chains. Rows with a matching CDR3 protein are joined into one entry that keeps the most common DNA and genes. TCRdb's processing, not the study's, gives the V and J calls here. This sample comprises about 100,000 distinct CDR3 sequences, 13% of them detected only once. 2% to 2.5% of the sample comes from the top ten.

This clonotype was observed many times. Which antigen it targets is not known. No much larger clone exists at a distance of one base, and base qualities are not known. From cysteine to phenylalanine, the CDR3 is 14 amino acids long. Left in the record is the CDR3 DNA by itself, 42 bases read in frame from the first base. V drops 2 bases and J drops 5 bases, leaving 10 bases in between. CDR1 is given as SGHDT and CDR2 as YYEEEE, both from the germline V gene. Points the paper makes about the study in general: VDJdb matching was skewed toward anti-spike CD8 responses and likely underestimated virus-specific expansions by missing private and CD4 specificities.

The study was a case-control design nested within a healthcare worker cohort in London, UK, with weekly nasopharyngeal swab PCR tests and blood sampling. Between 23 and 31 March 2020, the week of the UK lockdown, healthcare workers were enrolled and then followed up weekly for as long as 16 weeks. The V and J segments used are TRBV5-6 and TRBJ1-4; the D gene cannot be named for sure. Sequencing was done on a sample of whole blood. The TCR was taken from an adult who was a healthcare worker with PCR-confirmed SARS-CoV-2 infection or an uninfected control (not recorded which). The DNA sequence is given as TGTGCCAGCAGCTTCCGATCGGGGAATGAAAAACTGTTTTTT. Its protein product is CASSFRSGNEKLFF.